A single T cell receptor (beta chain) is shown here with its context. The clone's antigen remains unknown. Base qualities are not recorded, but no much larger clone differs from it by a single base. Within the sample, other DNA sequences also encode this same CDR3. Library prep was done by the immunoSEQ multiplex PCR assay. TCRdb carries this immuneACCESS record with in-frame sequences only. Its versions omit some clonotypes, under half of them owing to an unresolved V gene in the studies checked, with the rest unexplained. Across this sample there are under 200,000 clones, with just under 95% seen only once. The top ten clonotypes cover about 8.5% of the sample. V gives up 7 bases and J gives up 5 bases, and the segment between their germline ends measures 14 bases. Its CDR3 holds 13 amino acids, cysteine through phenylalanine. Just CDR3 DNA is preserved here, 39 bases in frame from base 1. From the germline V gene (reference sequence), CDR1 is LNHDA and CDR2 is SQIVND.

This entry belongs to a study of control samples from healthy donors and cancer patients (dated by TCRdb to 2020 to 2022). This chain is built from TRBV19 and TRBJ2-5; the D gene is perhaps TRBD1, from 7 matching bases. Source material: blood. This receptor was taken from a woman aged 40 to 50 in good health. The CDR3 has the sequence CASKEGAGETQYF. Read as DNA, the sequence is TGTGCCAGTAAGGAGGGGGCGGGTGAGACCCAGTACTTC.